These 25 T cell receptor beta chains share one sample of origin, sequenced in a study of post-analysis software for immune sequencing data. Study outcomes and limitations: With TRBV5-6, TRBV5-1 and TRBV20-1 included, roughly five TRBV segments were more frequent in patients than in controls.

No antigen is known for these receptors. Prepared libraries of TCR beta cDNA carried unique molecular identifiers. From the PCR reads, TCRdb called clonotypes with MiXCR, one entry per CDR3 protein. The sample has roughly 540,000 distinct CDR3 sequences; 30% to 40% are singletons. The specimen sequenced was blood. These receptors all stem from a girl younger than 18 with multiple sclerosis.

This rearrangement joins TRBV11-2 to TRBJ2-5; 8 positions agree with TRBD1. The V gene end was trimmed by 3 bases and the J gene end by 5 bases; junction bases not matched to a gene: 14. The length of the CDR3 is 17 residues. The germline gives CDR1 SGHAT, CDR2 FQNNGV. This chain's CDR3 is CASSFRGQAEGLETQYF. Written as DNA, the CDR3 is TGTGCCAGCAGCTTCCGGGGACAGGCAGAAGGACTGGAGACCCAGTACTTC.

This clonotype was counted a single time. The J gene is TRBJ1-2, the V gene TRBV11-2, with TRBD1 matching over 10 bases. The CDR3 totals 15 residues. Unmatched junction bases numbered 7, after V lost 2 bases and J lost 7 bases. CDR1 is SGHAT, CDR2 FQNNGV, per germline. CDR3 sequence reads: CASSLLRQGAGGYTF. The CDR3 region has the DNA TGTGCCAGCAGCTTATTAAGACAGGGGGCGGGTGGCTACACCTTC.

This clonotype occurred a few times. V usage is TRBV12-3 or TRBV12-4 and J usage is TRBJ2-1, with D possibly matching TRBD2 (6 bases). V lost 6 bases to trimming and J lost 3 bases, with 18 bases between them. There are 16 residues in the CDR3. CDR3 in amino acids: CASSPTPGENYNEQFF. CDR3 coding DNA: TGTGCCAGCAGCCCAACCCCGGGGGAAAACTACAATGAGCAGTTCTTC.

J is TRBJ2-4 and V is TRBV7-9; D not certain. This CDR3 region has 14 residues. CDR1 and CDR2 from the germline V gene are SEHNR and FQNEAQ (reference sequence). With 5 bases removed from V and 0 bases from J, the gap between germline ends came to 8 bases. DNA for the CDR3: TGTGCCAGCAGCCCTCAAGCAGCCAAAAACATTCAGTACTTC. The encoded protein is CASSPQAAKNIQYF.

The CDR3 loop reads CASTLSSGTDYEQYF. CDR3 bases: TGTGCCAGCACCCTCTCTTCCGGGACGGACTACGAGCAGTACTTC. The chain recombines TRBV6-2 or TRBV6-3 with TRBJ2-7; D is perhaps TRBD1 or TRBD2 (5 bases each). The V gene lost 7 bases and the J gene lost 3 bases, with 19 bases spanning the gap. This CDR3 is 15 amino acids long. Germline lookup yields CDR1 MNHEY and CDR2 SVGEGT.

The CDR3 loop reads CSARGVAGDLNTGELFF. Here the CDR3 DNA reads TGCAGTGCTAGAGGGGTAGCGGGGGATTTAAACACCGGGGAGCTGTTTTTT. This chain links TRBV20-1 with TRBJ2-2; the match to TRBD2 covers 9 bases. The V segment lost 1 base and the J segment 2 bases; nucleotides outside the gene matches: 8. The CDR3 runs 17 residues. Germline V lookup: CDR1 DFQATT, CDR2 SNEGSKA (reference sequence).

This clonotype was picked up a small number of times. The rearrangement joins TRBV11-2 to TRBJ2-5; D is perhaps TRBD2 (6 bases). The CDR3 length is 12 residues. Between the trimmed V and J ends, which lost 6 bases and 2 bases, there was a span of 7 bases. The germline CDR1 and CDR2 sequences are SGHAT and FQNNGV. CDR3 protein: CASRAGQETQYF. The CDR3 DNA sequence: TGTGCCAGCAGGGCGGGGCAAGAGACCCAGTACTTC.

This clonotype was counted between two and nine times. The chain is built from TRBV11-2 and TRBJ1-6; D gene uncertain. Trimming pared 6 bases from V and 0 bases from J, leaving 12 bases between. CDR3 size: 16 residues. Germline V gives CDR1 SGHAT, CDR2 FQNNGV. The CDR3 here is CASSPWSGSYNSPLHF. CDR3 bases: TGTGCCAGCAGTCCGTGGTCGGGCTCCTATAATTCACCCCTCCACTTT. Filled out from reference TRBV11-2 and TRBJ1-6, the complete variable domain reads EAGVAQSPRYKIIEKRQSVAFWCNPISGHATLYWYQQILGQGPKLLIQFQNNGVVDDSQLPKDRFSAERLKGVDSTLKIQPAKLEDSAVYLCASSPWSGSYNSPLHFGNGTRLTVT.

The chain couples TRBV5-1 to TRBJ1-6; 8 positions agree with TRBD1. Germline V lookup: CDR1 SGHRS, CDR2 YFSETQ. The CDR3 loop spans 16 amino acids. J lost 4 bases, V lost 0 bases, and 3 bases had no gene match. CDR3: CASSLGDRRYNSPLHF. For the CDR3, the DNA is TGCGCCAGCAGCTTGGGGGACAGGAGATATAATTCACCCCTCCACTTT.

This clonotype was seen a handful of times. The chain carries TRBV20-1 and TRBJ2-6; D unresolved. CDR1 is DFQATT and CDR2 is SNEGSKA in the germline V gene (reference sequence). V was pared by 0 bases and J by 2 bases, with 11 bases between. The CDR3 has 16 residues. The CDR3 is CSARDLGSTGANVLTF. Here the CDR3 DNA reads TGCAGTGCTAGAGATCTCGGTAGCACTGGGGCCAACGTCCTGACTTTC.

CDR3 sequence reads: CASSLRQGRADTQYF. The DNA for the CDR3 is TGTGCCAGCAGCTTAAGACAGGGGCGGGCAGATACGCAGTATTTT. V gene TRBV3-1 combines with J gene TRBJ2-3; 8 bases map to TRBD1. The CDR3 is made up of 15 amino acids. CDR1 and CDR2 (germline): LGHDT, YNNKEL (reference sequence). V lost 5 bases to trimming and J lost 4 bases; unmatched junction nucleotides: 8.

This clonotype was detected a few times. The rearrangement uses TRBV7-9 and TRBJ2-1; TRBD2 agrees at 13 bases. The V gene's germline CDR1 is SEHNR and CDR2 FQNEAQ (reference sequence). The CDR3 is 16 amino acids. J was trimmed by 0 bases and V by 5 bases; bases with no gene match: 1. CDR3: CASSRTSGSSYNEQFF. The DNA for the CDR3 is TGTGCCAGCAGCCGGACTAGCGGGAGCTCCTACAATGAGCAGTTCTTC.

This clonotype has just a few counts. The J gene is TRBJ1-6, the V gene TRBV6-5, with a weak D call TRBD1 (5 bases). This CDR3 is built from 19 residues. Germline loops: CDR1 MNHEY, CDR2 SVGAGI. The germline V and J ends were trimmed by 5 bases and 0 bases, with 20 bases remaining between them. CDR3: CASSHGQGASSSYNSPLHF. CDR3 nucleotide sequence: TGTGCCAGCAGTCACGGGCAGGGCGCCTCGAGCTCCTATAATTCACCCCTCCACTTT.

This chain connects TRBV29-1 to TRBJ1-1; 10 bases are a match to TRBD1. The CDR3 is made up of 17 amino acids. The trim removed 7 bases at V and 4 bases at J, leaving 18 bases unmatched. The germline V gene has CDR1 SQVTM and CDR2 ANQGSEA. The CDR3 loop reads CSADTAGTGVEGTEAFF. The CDR3 DNA reads as TGCAGCGCCGATACCGCCGGGACAGGGGTGGAGGGCACTGAAGCTTTCTTT.

V and J are TRBV7-2 and TRBJ2-3; 9 nucleotides agree with TRBD2. Germline CDR1 is SGHTA and CDR2 is FQGNSA. CDR3 size: 15 residues. V trimming: 8 bases; J trimming: 0 bases; junction bases outside the gene matches: 6. DNA for the CDR3: TGTGCCAGCGTCGGGCTAGCGGGGAGCACAGATACGCAGTATTTT. Encoded protein: CASVGLAGSTDTQYF. Together with reference TRBV7-2 and TRBJ2-3, the CDR3 gives the full variable domain: GAGVSQSPSNKVTEKGKDVELRCDPISGHTALYWYRQSLGQGLEFLIYFQGNSAPDKSGLPSDRFSAERTGGSVSTLTIQRTQQEDSAVYLCASVGLAGSTDTQYFGPGTRLTVL.

The chain has TRBV20-1 and TRBJ2-3, with D unclear. The germline CDR1 and CDR2 sequences are DFQATT and SNEGSKA (reference sequence). V was cut by 2 bases and J by 5 bases, with 11 bases left in between. CDR3 length: 13 amino acids. CDR3 loop: CSARYGPLDTQYF. In DNA form, the CDR3 reads TGCAGTGCTAGATATGGGCCTCTAGATACGCAGTATTTT.

The rearrangement uses TRBV4-1 and TRBJ2-5, with TRBD2 identical over 7 bases. With 2 bases clipped from V and 5 bases from J, the junction kept 14 bases outside the gene matches. Per the germline V gene, CDR1 is MGHRA and CDR2 is YSYEKL. The CDR3 consists of 17 residues. Here the CDR3 DNA reads TGCGCCAGCAGCCAACGAATCACGGGACTACCGACGGAGACCCAGTACTTC. Amino acid sequence: CASSQRITGLPTETQYF.

This clonotype was detected a few times. V usage is TRBV24-1 and J usage is TRBJ2-7; D unresolved. Germline CDR1 reads KGHDR; CDR2 reads SFDVKD. The length of the CDR3 is 11 residues. The germline V and J ends were trimmed by 3 bases and 3 bases, with 2 bases remaining between them. For the CDR3, the DNA is TGTGCCACCAGTGATGTCTACGAGCAGTACTTC. This codes for CATSDVYEQYF.

This clonotype was observed a few times. The chain carries TRBV20-1 and TRBJ2-5; D unclear. The CDR3 runs to 13 residues. From germline, CDR1 is DFQATT and CDR2 SNEGSKA (reference sequence). Trimming shortened V by 3 bases and J by 2 bases, and 10 bases separated the two germline ends. CDR3 sequence (DNA): TGCAGTGCTAGTCCGGGTCTTCAAGAGACCCAGTACTTC. It translates to CSASPGLQETQYF.

The chain has TRBV5-1 and TRBJ2-3, with D maybe TRBD1 (6 bases). The V end lost 0 bases, the J end lost 2 bases, and 10 bases lay between the germline ends. Germline loops: CDR1 SGHRS, CDR2 YFSETQ. CDR3 length: 15 amino acids. This CDR3 is CASSLVGDITDTQYF. CDR3 coding DNA: TGCGCCAGCAGCTTGGTGGGGGACATCACAGATACGCAGTATTTT.

This chain joins TRBV5-1 and TRBJ1-2, with TRBD1 identical over 9 bases. Germline values: CDR1 SGHRS, CDR2 YFSETQ. The CDR3 has 13 residues. The trim removed 4 bases at V and 8 bases at J, leaving 6 bases unmatched. CDR3 in DNA: TGCGCCAGCAGCCGGGACAGGGCGTCGGGCTACACCTTC. Amino acids: CASSRDRASGYTF.

This clonotype was counted a few times. The CDR3 loop is CASSNPLVYGYTF. CDR3 nucleotide sequence: TGCGCCAGCAGTAATCCGTTAGTCTATGGCTACACCTTC. This chain uses TRBV5-1 with TRBJ1-2; no clear D. Germline V CDR1 and CDR2: SGHRS, YFSETQ. The length of the CDR3 is 13 residues. V was pared by 5 bases and J by 4 bases, with 12 bases between.

This sequence joins TRBV20-1 and TRBJ2-5, with 11 positions matching TRBD2. The CDR3 is 15 amino acids. Germline CDR1 reads DFQATT; CDR2 reads SNEGSKA (reference sequence). J gave up 5 bases and V 3 bases, and 8 bases lay outside the gene matches. The CDR3 is CSASPLAGGPETQYF. CDR3 nucleotides: TGCAGTGCTAGCCCGTTAGCGGGGGGGCCCGAGACCCAGTACTTC.

In the case of this clonotype: A much larger clone sits a single nucleotide away, making a read error possible. The chain carries TRBV29-1 and TRBJ2-3, with 8 nucleotides matching TRBD1. From germline, CDR1 is SQVTM and CDR2 ANQGSEA. CDR3 length equals 14 residues. CDR3 protein: CSAPGQGGTDTRYF. The DNA of the CDR3 is TGCAGCGCCCCTGGACAGGGAGGAACAGATACGCGGTATTTT.

This clonotype has a handful of counts. The chain has TRBV20-1 and TRBJ2-1, with 9 bases that match TRBD1. The CDR3 has 14 residues. With 4 bases clipped from V and 5 bases from J, the junction kept 6 bases outside the gene matches. From germline, CDR1 is DFQATT and CDR2 SNEGSKA (reference sequence). DNA for the CDR3: TGCAGTGCTAACACCGGGACAGGGAACAATGAGCAGTTCTTC. This sequence encodes CSANTGTGNNEQFF.